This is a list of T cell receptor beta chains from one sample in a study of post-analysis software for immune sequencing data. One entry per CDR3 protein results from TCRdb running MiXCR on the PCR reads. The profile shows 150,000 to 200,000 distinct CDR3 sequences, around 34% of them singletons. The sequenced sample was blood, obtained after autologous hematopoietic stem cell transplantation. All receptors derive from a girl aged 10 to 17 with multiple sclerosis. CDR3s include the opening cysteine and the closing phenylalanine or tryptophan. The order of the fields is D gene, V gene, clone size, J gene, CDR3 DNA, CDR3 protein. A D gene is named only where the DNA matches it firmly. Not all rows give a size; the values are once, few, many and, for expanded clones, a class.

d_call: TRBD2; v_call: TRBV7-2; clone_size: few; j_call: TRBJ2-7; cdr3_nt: TGTGCCAGCAGCGTAGCGGCGGGGGTCGAGCAGTACTTC; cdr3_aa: CASSVAAGVEQYF
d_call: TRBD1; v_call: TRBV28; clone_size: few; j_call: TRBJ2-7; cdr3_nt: TGTGCCAGCACCCCCCGACAGGGGGTATACGAGCAGTACTTC; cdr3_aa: CASTPRQGVYEQYF
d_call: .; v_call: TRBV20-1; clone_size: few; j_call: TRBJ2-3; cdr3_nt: TGCAGTGCAACTGTTGGTGGTACGCAGTATTTT; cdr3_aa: CSATVGGTQYF
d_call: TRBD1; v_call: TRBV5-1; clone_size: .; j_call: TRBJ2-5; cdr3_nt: TGCGCCAGCAGCTCAGGGGACAGGGGGCAAGAGACCCAGTACTTC; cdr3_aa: CASSSGDRGQETQYF
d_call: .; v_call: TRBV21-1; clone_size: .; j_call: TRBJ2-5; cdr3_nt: TGTGCCAGCTCCAAGGGCGGGGGGTACCAAGAGACCCAGTACTTC; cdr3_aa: CASSKGGGYQETQYF
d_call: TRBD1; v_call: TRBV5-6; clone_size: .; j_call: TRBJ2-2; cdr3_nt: TGTGCCAGCAGCTTCGGGACAGGGGTCACCGGGGAGCTGTTTTTT; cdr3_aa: CASSFGTGVTGELFF
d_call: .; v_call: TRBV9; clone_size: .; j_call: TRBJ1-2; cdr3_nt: TGTGCCAGCAGCGAAGGTAGGGACTATGGCTACACCTTC; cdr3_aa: CASSEGRDYGYTF
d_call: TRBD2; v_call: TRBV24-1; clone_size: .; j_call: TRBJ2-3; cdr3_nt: TGTGCCACCAGTCCGGGACTATCATTTGATACGCAGTATTTT; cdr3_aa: CATSPGLSFDTQYF
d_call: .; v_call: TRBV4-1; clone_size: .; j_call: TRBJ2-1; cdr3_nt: TGCGCCAGCAGCCAAGGGCGTAATGAGCAGTTCTTC; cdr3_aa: CASSQGRNEQFF
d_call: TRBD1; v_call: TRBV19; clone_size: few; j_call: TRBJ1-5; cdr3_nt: TGTGCCAGTTCCGGACAGGGCGGTCAGCCCCAGCATTTT; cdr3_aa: CASSGQGGQPQHF
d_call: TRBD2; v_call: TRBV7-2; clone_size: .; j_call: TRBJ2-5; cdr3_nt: TGTGCCAGCACCGTAGCGGGGTCCGGCGAGACCCAGTACTTC; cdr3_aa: CASTVAGSGETQYF
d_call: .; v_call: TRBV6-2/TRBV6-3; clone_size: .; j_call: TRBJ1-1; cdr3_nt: TGTGCCAGCAGCCGATGGGACGTCGTGAACACTGAAGCTTTCTTT; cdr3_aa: CASSRWDVVNTEAFF
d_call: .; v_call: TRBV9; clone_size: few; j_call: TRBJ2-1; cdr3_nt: TGTGCCAGCAGCGTAGAAATTCGTGGCAATGAGCAGTTCTTC; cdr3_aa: CASSVEIRGNEQFF
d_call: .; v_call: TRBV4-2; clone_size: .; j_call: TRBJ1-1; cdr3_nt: TGTGCCAGCAGCCCCCGGGGGGGCCCTGAAGCTTTCTTT; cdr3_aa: CASSPRGGPEAFF